The T cell receptor (beta chain) under discussion was sequenced for a study of blood T cell repertoires in COVID-19. Study in general: Researchers got acute and convalescent COVID-19 samples from the United States, Italy and Spain. The cDNA or gDNA used as material had been derived from T cells, B-cell-depleted T cells, or PBMCs.

Of note for this clone: A read error may account for a junction end that differs from germline.

In the authors' workflow: The assay estimated nucleated cells by amplifying reference gene primers. Clones were read by immunoSEQ multiplex PCR, and TCRdb kept only the in-frame ones, dropping some. V and J calls and clone size are given by that table; D and trimming were obtained from the DNA. The sample holds a few hundred thousand clones, 70% to 90% seen once. The origin of this receptor is a woman in her seventies with acute or convalescent COVID-19. The specimen sequenced was peripheral blood.

The CDR3 protein is CASTQQGAAWETQYF. As DNA, the CDR3 is TGTGCCAGCACCCAACAGGGGGCGGCCTGGGAGACCCAGTACTTC. The chain carries TRBV3-1 (or the pseudogene TRBV3-2) and TRBJ2-5, with 9 bases identical to TRBD1. From germline, CDR1 is LGHDT and CDR2 YNNKEL (reference sequence). The CDR3 covers 15 residues.